This T cell receptor (beta chain) was sequenced for a study of cytomegalovirus exposure and HLA in healthy donors. Looking at the study overall: In a previous analysis, approximately 110 million unique TCR beta sequences were found from about 190 million T cells.

The PCR used 60 Vbeta and 13 Jbeta primers. Authors' data handling: Among the unique TCR beta chains that a later analysis counted, about 86 million in all, 10 million to 14 million were shared. Sequenced by immunoSEQ multiplex PCR; TCRdb stores in-frame clones only, minus some. The V and J calls and clone size are taken from that table; D and trimming were inferred from the DNA. Among fewer than 200,000 clones listed, around 84% were seen once. The study, taken as a whole, reports: Per a prior analysis, the majority of TCR beta V segments were productive roughly 87% or roughly 30% of the time. Exclusion as indistinguishable affected some V segments, including TRBV6-2 and TRBV6-3.

In the case of this clone: Its antigen remains unknown.

Trimming at V came to 5 bases and at J to 7 bases, leaving 10 bases not matched to a gene. Germline V CDR1 and CDR2: SGHTA, FQGTGA. This CDR3 is built from 15 residues. This receptor was identified in a man aged 40-49 years in good health and CMV-seropositive. The sequenced sample was PBMCs. This chain links TRBV7-3 with TRBJ2-3; 9 bases line up with TRBD2. CDR3 coding DNA: TGTGCCAGCAGCCCCCGGGGTAGCGGGGGAAATACGCAGTATTTT. It yields the protein CASSPRGSGGNTQYF.